Listed below are T cell receptor beta chains from one sample, sequenced in a study of T cell responses to AZD1222 COVID-19 vaccine. TCRdb's table, derived via immunoSEQ multiplex PCR, lists solely in-frame clones and lacks some. The sample has tens of thousands of clones, around nine tenths seen once; the top ten hold roughly 6.7%. The sample consisted of peripheral blood, taken 28 days after the second dose of the MenACWY control vaccine. These receptors were collected from an adult who received the MenACWY meningococcal vaccine as a control. CDR3s include the opening cysteine and the closing phenylalanine or tryptophan. D genes are given only for firm matches. Clone size appears in some rows only: once, few, many, or a class for an expanded clone.

NA | TRBJ2-3 | NA | TRBV2 | CASRKEPSTDTQYF | TGTGCCAGCAGGAAAGAGCCAAGCACAGATACGCAGTATTTT
TRBD2 | TRBJ2-3 | NA | TRBV24-1 | CATSVASGSTSTDTQYF | TGTGCCACCAGTGTAGCTAGCGGATCTACTAGCACAGATACGCAGTATTTT
TRBD2 | TRBJ2-5 | once | TRBV11-1 | CASSLASSSSGRGETQYF | TGTGCCAGCAGCTTAGCAAGTAGCTCCTCCGGGAGGGGAGAGACCCAGTACTTC
NA | TRBJ2-3 | NA | TRBV6-4 | CASSSRGDNTDTQYF | TGTGCCAGCAGCTCCCGGGGAGATAACACAGATACGCAGTATTTT
NA | TRBJ2-3 | many | TRBV4-1 | CASSQELSGSTDTQYF | TGCGCCAGCAGCCAAGAGCTCAGCGGATCCACAGATACGCAGTATTTT
NA | TRBJ2-7 | NA | TRBV21-1 | CASSKASELLCSYEQYF | TGTGCCAGCAGCAAAGCATCGGAGCTTTTGTGTTCCTACGAGCAGTACTTC
NA | TRBJ1-4 | NA | TRBV19 | CASSIIINEKLFF | TGTGCCAGTAGTATTATAATCAATGAAAAACTGTTTTTT
NA | TRBJ2-5 | NA | TRBV21-1 | CASSQPLGRALQYF | TGTGCCAGCAGCCAGCCTCTGGGTCGGGCGCTCCAGTACTTC
NA | TRBJ1-2 | few | TRBV6-6 | CASSYSGDGYTF | TGTGCCAGCAGTTATTCGGGAGATGGCTACACCTTC
TRBD2 | TRBJ2-7 | NA | TRBV9 | CASSSRGAGGPYEQYF | TGTGCCAGCAGCTCCCGAGGGGCGGGAGGGCCCTACGAGCAGTACTTC
NA | TRBJ2-7 | NA | TRBV11-2 | CASSSASAGQNYEQYF | TGTGCCAGCAGCTCCGCTTCGGCAGGCCAAAACTACGAGCAGTACTTC
NA | TRBJ2-3 | NA | TRBV27 | CASSLNYRTGMKSTDTQYF | TGTGCCAGCAGTTTAAACTACCGGACGGGCATGAAGAGCACAGATACGCAGTATTTT
NA | TRBJ1-4 | NA | TRBV6-2/TRBV6-3 | CASSYGGEGEKLFF | TGTGCCAGCAGTTACGGAGGGGAGGGTGAAAAACTGTTTTTT
NA | TRBJ1-1 | NA | TRBV28 | CASSLPAVDTEAFF | TGTGCCAGCAGTTTGCCTGCGGTCGACACTGAAGCTTTCTTT
TRBD2 | TRBJ2-1 | NA | TRBV11-2 | CASSPPTSGRENEQFF | TGTGCCAGCAGCCCACCGACTAGCGGGAGGGAGAATGAGCAGTTCTTC
NA | TRBJ1-6 | NA | TRBV11-2 | CASSLPPGEGGSPLHF | TGTGCCAGCAGCTTGCCACCTGGGGAGGGCGGATCACCCCTCCACTTT
NA | TRBJ1-4 | NA | TRBV29-1 | CSLKMGEKLFF | TGCAGCTTGAAAATGGGGGAAAAACTGTTTTTT